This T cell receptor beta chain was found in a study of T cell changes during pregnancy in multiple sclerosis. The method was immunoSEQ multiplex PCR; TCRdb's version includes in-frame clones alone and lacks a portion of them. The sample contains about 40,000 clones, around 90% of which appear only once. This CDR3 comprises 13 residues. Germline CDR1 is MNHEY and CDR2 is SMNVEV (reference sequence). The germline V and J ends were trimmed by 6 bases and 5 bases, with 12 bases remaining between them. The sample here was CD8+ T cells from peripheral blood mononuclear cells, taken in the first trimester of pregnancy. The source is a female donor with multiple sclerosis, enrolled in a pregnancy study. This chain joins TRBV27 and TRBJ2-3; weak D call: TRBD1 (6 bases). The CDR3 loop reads CASSFLRGDTQYF. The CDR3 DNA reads TGTGCCAGCAGCTTCCTCAGGGGAGATACGCAGTATTTT.